These 32 T cell receptor beta chains were sequenced from one sample in a study of CD8 T cells in ankylosing spondylitis (dated 2017 in TCRdb). Library method: 5' RACE. Sequencing took place on an Illumina HiSeq 2500. TCRdb reprocessing: public reads trimmed at Q25 with fastp, clones called with MiXCR, in-frame beta chains kept. Each entry merges the rows of one CDR3 protein and shows their most common DNA and genes. The sample table lists 500,000 to 550,000 distinct CDR3 sequences, about 12% of them with a count of one. The top ten clones comprise approximately 6.2% of the sample. The investigation overall reported the following: Blood from ankylosing spondylitis patients appeared to be characterized by a TCR beta motif made up of fewer than ten highly homologous amino acid variants.

These receptors' antigens are unknown. The sequenced sample consisted of blood, either unsorted or a sorted T cell fraction (not recorded which). These receptors came from a male donor with ankylosing spondylitis.

This clonotype showed up just a few times. V and J are TRBV20-1 and TRBJ2-1; 8 bases line up with TRBD2. The J segment lost 2 bases and the V segment lost 7 bases, leaving 10 bases of the junction unmatched. The CDR3 runs to 15 residues. Germline CDR1 is DFQATT and CDR2 is SNEGSKA (reference sequence). The CDR3 region has the DNA TGCAGTGGCCTACCGGGACTAGGGGCCTACAATGAGCAGTTCTTC. It yields the protein CSGLPGLGAYNEQFF.

V and J are TRBV12-3 or TRBV12-4 and TRBJ1-2; 8 bases are shared with TRBD1. The junction had 8 bases not matched to a gene; V was cut back by 4 bases and J by 4 bases. The CDR3 spans 15 residues. In DNA form, the CDR3 reads TGTGCCAGCAGTTCCCAGGGGGCAAGCATCTATGGCTACACCTTC. It is translated as CASSSQGASIYGYTF.

This chain connects TRBV9 to TRBJ2-3; the D gene is possibly TRBD2 (6 bases). CDR1 SGDLS and CDR2 YYNGEE come from the germline V gene. This CDR3 has 15 amino acids. Between the trimmed V and J ends, which lost 0 bases and 0 bases, there was a span of 8 bases. CDR3 sequence (DNA): TGTGCCAGCAGCGTAGCGGGGACTAGCACAGATACGCAGTATTTT. Encoded protein: CASSVAGTSTDTQYF.

This clonotype has a handful of counts. This chain joins TRBV15 and TRBJ1-5, with D perhaps matching TRBD1 (5 bases). The CDR3 covers 16 residues. From germline, CDR1 is LNHNV and CDR2 YYDKDF (reference sequence). The germline V and J ends were trimmed by 5 bases and 2 bases, with 16 bases remaining between them. Here the CDR3 reads CATSWWAGRGNQPQHF. CDR3 coding DNA: TGTGCCACCAGCTGGTGGGCAGGGAGGGGCAATCAGCCCCAGCATTTT.

This clonotype was counted at least ten times. This chain uses TRBV12-3 or TRBV12-4 with TRBJ2-1, with D possibly matching TRBD1 (5 bases). The CDR3 consists of 13 residues. V dropped 5 bases and J dropped 5 bases, with 10 bases sitting between them. The CDR3 DNA follows: TGTGCCAGCAGTCTAGGGGTTCACAATGAGCAGTTCTTC. It codes for CASSLGVHNEQFF.

The genes are TRBV4-1 and TRBJ1-1, with D possibly TRBD1 on 6 matching bases. Looked up from germline, CDR1 is MGHRA and CDR2 is YSYEKL. The CDR3 extends over 18 amino acids. Trimming took 1 base from V and 1 from J, leaving 19 bases between them. For the CDR3, the DNA is TGCGCCAGCAGCCAAGTCGTGGGGGCGTGGGGCGAGAACACTGAAGCTTTCTTT. Translating it yields CASSQVVGAWGENTEAFF.

The V and J genes are TRBV20-1 and TRBJ2-7; TRBD2 matches 7 bases. CDR1 DFQATT and CDR2 SNEGSKA come from the germline V gene (reference sequence). This CDR3 has 14 residues. V lost 4 bases to trimming and J lost 0 bases; unmatched junction nucleotides: 6. The CDR3: CSANRDYLSYEQYF. The CDR3 DNA reads TGCAGTGCTAACCGGGACTACCTCTCCTACGAGCAGTACTTC.

The table lists this clonotype with a few counts. This chain uses TRBV2 with TRBJ2-1; TRBD1 agrees at 9 bases. Germline lookup yields CDR1 SNHLY and CDR2 FYNNEI. Trimming removed 6 bases from V and 2 bases from J; junction bases left unmatched: 5. The CDR3 is 15 residues long. The CDR3 bases are TGTGCCAGCAGGGGGGACAGGGAAGCCTACAATGAGCAGTTCTTC. It codes for CASRGDREAYNEQFF.

The rearrangement links TRBV12-3 or TRBV12-4 to TRBJ2-6, with a tentative D call TRBD1 (6 bases). This CDR3 contains 15 residues. Trimming pared 4 bases from V and 2 bases from J, leaving 9 bases between. CDR3 amino acids: CASSWGLAGANVLTF. The CDR3 DNA reads as TGTGCCAGCAGTTGGGGGCTCGCTGGGGCCAACGTCCTGACTTTC.

A few counts support this clonotype. V is TRBV7-8 and J is TRBJ2-7, with 7 positions matching TRBD1. Germline trimming cut 5 bases from V and 4 bases from J; bases unmatched to any gene: 11. Germline CDR1 is SGHVS and CDR2 is FQNEAQ. The CDR3 consists of 15 residues. CDR3 in DNA: TGTGCCAGCAGCCCCGGGACAGAACTTGATTACGAGCAGTACGTC. Amino acid sequence: CASSPGTELDYEQYV.

This clonotype was seen a handful of times. V usage is TRBV28 and J usage is TRBJ2-5; D call uncertain. Germline V gene data show CDR1 as MDHEN and CDR2 as SYDVKM. CDR3 length equals 15 residues. Trimming cost V 4 bases and J 2 bases, with 14 bases left between them. CDR3 loop: CASSSQGRPQETQYF. CDR3 coding DNA: TGTGCCAGCAGTTCCCAAGGCAGGCCGCAAGAGACCCAGTACTTC.

The chain uses TRBV7-8 and TRBJ2-1; 7 nucleotides agree with TRBD2. CDR1 SGHVS and CDR2 FQNEAQ come from the germline V gene. V shed 1 base and J 6 bases; nucleotides not matched to a gene: 21. The CDR3 extends over 20 amino acids. CDR3 DNA sequence: TGTGCCAGCAGCTTAGGGGGACTACCCGTCGATGGCCCCTGGCCCAATGAGCAGTTCTTC. Protein sequence: CASSLGGLPVDGPWPNEQFF. Full variable domain (missing parts from reference TRBV7-8 and TRBJ2-1): GAGVSQSPRYKVAKRGQDVALRCDPISGHVSLFWYQQALGQGPEFLTYFQNEAQLDKSGLPSDRFFAERPEGSVSTLKIQRTQQEDSAVYLCASSLGGLPVDGPWPNEQFFGPGTRLTVL.

This sequence joins TRBV3-1 and TRBJ2-5, with 7 nucleotides matching TRBD2. With 3 bases clipped from V and 4 bases from J, the junction kept 8 bases outside the gene matches. The length of the CDR3 is 15 residues. Germline V gene lookup returns CDR1 LGHDT and CDR2 YNNKEL (reference sequence). CDR3: CASSHFGGNLETQYF. Written as DNA, the CDR3 is TGTGCCAGCAGCCACTTCGGGGGGAATCTAGAGACCCAGTACTTC.

The CDR3 spells CASSLEGVPGELFF. For the CDR3, the DNA is TGCGCCAGCAGCTTGGAGGGGGTTCCGGGGGAGCTGTTTTTT. This rearrangement joins TRBV5-1 to TRBJ2-2, with D maybe TRBD1 (6 bases). The CDR3 consists of 14 residues. Germline CDR1 SGHRS, CDR2 YFSETQ. Trimming took off 0 bases at V and 8 bases at J, with 11 bases between the two ends.

The chain couples TRBV10-3 to TRBJ1-1; 7 nucleotides match TRBD1. V shed 5 bases and J 1 base; nucleotides not matched to a gene: 10. In germline, CDR1 is ENHRY, CDR2 SYGVKD. The CDR3 runs 16 residues. The CDR3 bases are TGTGCCATCAGTTTTTCCCGGGACAGCGCGAACACTGAAGCTTTCTTT. Translation: CAISFSRDSANTEAFF.

The chain couples TRBV14 to TRBJ2-3, with D tentatively TRBD2 (6 bases). The germline gives CDR1 SGHDN, CDR2 FVKESK. The ends were cut back, 0 bases at V and 8 bases at J, with 21 bases in the middle. The CDR3 has 17 amino acids. The CDR3 DNA sequence: TGTGCCAGCAGCCAAGAAACCCTAGGATGGCGGGAACGTACGCAGTATTTT. Translation gives CASSQETLGWRERTQYF.

This clonotype was seen at least ten times. The gene calls are TRBV30 and TRBJ1-5, with D possibly TRBD1 on 5 matching bases. The V gene's germline CDR1 is GTSNPN and CDR2 SVGIG (reference sequence). Trimming cost V 2 bases and J 4 bases, with 9 bases left between them. The CDR3 has 13 residues. CDR3 protein: CAWSRRENQPQHF. DNA of the CDR3: TGTGCCTGGAGTCGCAGGGAGAATCAGCCCCAGCATTTT.

The V and J genes are TRBV3-1 and TRBJ1-1, with 8 positions matching TRBD1. The CDR3 has 17 amino acids. V lost 0 bases, J lost 0 bases, and 6 bases stayed unmatched. Germline CDR1 and CDR2: LGHDT and YNNKEL (reference sequence). CDR3 nucleotide sequence: TGTGCCAGCAGCCAAGATCGGACAGGGCCTTTGAACACTGAAGCTTTCTTT. Amino acids: CASSQDRTGPLNTEAFF.

The J gene is TRBJ2-3, the V gene TRBV5-1; D may be TRBD2 (6 bases). The CDR3 consists of 15 residues. In germline, CDR1 is SGHRS, CDR2 YFSETQ. V was shortened by 4 bases and J by 6 bases, with 18 bases between the two germline ends. This CDR3 is CASSPEGHSGDTQYF. The CDR3 region has the DNA TGCGCCAGCAGCCCGGAGGGGCACTCCGGGGATACGCAGTATTTT.

This clonotype has a count of ten or more. The chain employs TRBV12-3 or TRBV12-4 and TRBJ1-1, with D tentatively TRBD1 (5 bases). The CDR3 totals 12 residues. The V and J ends lost 3 bases and 10 bases respectively, with 12 bases between them. CDR3 coding DNA: TGTGCCAGCAGTTTTCAGGGTGCTGGAGCTTTCTTT. Its protein is CASSFQGAGAFF.

This clonotype turned up a few times. The rearrangement uses TRBV12-3 or TRBV12-4 and TRBJ2-7; perhaps TRBD2 as D (6 bases). CDR3 length equals 15 residues. Trimming cost V 6 bases and J 6 bases, with 21 bases left between them. Written as DNA, the CDR3 is TGTGCCAGCAGCGCGGGGTGGAGGGAGAGGGGCGAGCAGTACTTC. This codes for CASSAGWRERGEQYF.

This clonotype was seen a handful of times. This chain connects TRBV18 to TRBJ2-1; no clear D. V was shortened by 3 bases and J by 0 bases, with 6 bases between the two germline ends. The CDR3 length is 14 residues. Germline loops: CDR1 KGHSH, CDR2 LQKENI. CDR3 in DNA: TGTGCCAGCTCACCTCCAAACTCCTACAATGAGCAGTTCTTC. Translating it yields CASSPPNSYNEQFF. The full variable domain, rest sourced from reference TRBV18 and TRBJ2-1, is NAGVMQNPRHLVRRRGQEARLRCSPMKGHSHVYWYRQLPEEGLKFMVYLQKENIIDESGMPKERFSAEFPKEGPSILRIQQVVRGDSAAYFCASSPPNSYNEQFFGPGTRLTVL.

This clonotype was counted at least ten times. This chain links TRBV20-1 with TRBJ2-5, with unresolved D. The germline CDR1 and CDR2 sequences are DFQATT and SNEGSKA (reference sequence). The CDR3 spans 13 residues. Trimming removed 0 bases at V and 5 bases at J, with 10 bases between. For the CDR3, the DNA is TGCAGTGCTAGAGATAACAATTTGGAGACCCAGTACTTC. Translating it yields CSARDNNLETQYF.

This clonotype was picked up a small number of times. The chain recombines TRBV6-1 with TRBJ1-1; 9 nucleotides agree with TRBD1. This CDR3 region has 14 residues. J gave up 4 bases and V 3 bases, and 3 bases lay outside the gene matches. Germline V CDR1 and CDR2: MNHNS, SASEGT. CDR3 nucleotides: TGTGCCAGCAGTGATCGGGACAGGGTCACTGAAGCTTTCTTT. Protein: CASSDRDRVTEAFF.

This clonotype occurred a few times. V usage is TRBV6-5 and J usage is TRBJ2-7; tentatively, D is TRBD2 (5 bases). The CDR3 covers 17 residues. CDR1 and CDR2 (germline): MNHEY, SVGAGI. Trimming took off 0 bases at V and 7 bases at J, with 22 bases between the two ends. CDR3 nucleotides: TGTGCCAGCAGTTACTCCACCGGGGTGGACGCCTGGATGGAGCAGTACTTC. This encodes CASSYSTGVDAWMEQYF.

In nucleotides, the CDR3 is TGCGCCAGCAGCCAACCGGGGAGGGCCTCGTACAATGAGCAGTTCTTC. Its translation is CASSQPGRASYNEQFF. The chain joins TRBV4-1 to TRBJ2-1; TRBD2 aligns across 7 bases. V shed 2 bases, J shed 4 bases, and the junction held 8 bases outside the gene matches. This CDR3 region has 16 residues. The germline V gene has CDR1 MGHRA and CDR2 YSYEKL.

This clonotype was found a few times. The gene calls are TRBV19 and TRBJ1-6; D unresolved. V gave up 10 bases and J gave up 6 bases, with 16 bases separating them. The CDR3 is made up of 14 amino acids. Germline CDR1 and CDR2: LNHDA and SQIVND (reference sequence). In DNA form, the CDR3 reads TGTGCCACCACTGGCGGCAGGCGTAATTCACCCCTCCACTTT. The encoded protein is CATTGGRRNSPLHF.

This clonotype has a handful of counts. This rearrangement joins TRBV3-1 to TRBJ2-2; no definite D call. The length of the CDR3 is 13 residues. Germline CDR1 is LGHDT and CDR2 is YNNKEL (reference sequence). Trimming left V 3 bases short and J 3 bases short, with 5 bases between. The DNA of the CDR3 is TGTGCCAGCAGCCATGGGGACACCGGGGAGCTGTTTTTT. As protein: CASSHGDTGELFF.

In its sample, this clonotype was seen many times. The chain joins TRBV10-3 to TRBJ2-1; 8 bases align to TRBD1. The CDR3 totals 15 residues. Germline V CDR1 and CDR2: ENHRY, SYGVKD. V dropped 6 bases and J dropped 2; count of bases not matched to a gene: 6. The CDR3 region is CAIRTTGAPYNEQFF. CDR3 in DNA: TGTGCCATCAGGACGACAGGGGCACCCTACAATGAGCAGTTCTTC.

A few counts support this clonotype. CDR3 loop: CANRQGSQPQHF. The CDR3 nucleotides are TGTGCCAACAGACAGGGCTCACAGCCCCAGCATTTT. The genes are TRBV11-2 and TRBJ1-5, with 7 bases aligning to TRBD1. This CDR3 region has 12 residues. J lost 7 bases, V lost 10 bases, and 7 bases had no gene match. CDR1 SGHAT and CDR2 FQNNGV come from the germline V gene.

This clonotype was detected ten times or more. This rearrangement joins TRBV11-2 to TRBJ2-1; 10 bases line up with TRBD1. The germline V gene has CDR1 SGHAT and CDR2 FQNNGV. V trimming: 5 bases; J trimming: 3 bases; junction bases outside the gene matches: 13. The length of the CDR3 is 18 residues. The CDR3 DNA is TGTGCCAGCAGCGGGACAGGGGAAGTAACAAGGCTCTACAATGAGCAGTTCTTC. Amino acids: CASSGTGEVTRLYNEQFF. Supplemented by reference TRBV11-2 and TRBJ2-1, the full variable domain reads EAGVAQSPRYKIIEKRQSVAFWCNPISGHATLYWYQQILGQGPKLLIQFQNNGVVDDSQLPKDRFSAERLKGVDSTLKIQPAKLEDSAVYLCASSGTGEVTRLYNEQFFGPGTRLTVL.

This clonotype has a single count. The chain recombines TRBV7-2 with TRBJ1-2, with D possibly being TRBD1 (5 bases). The CDR3 loop spans 11 amino acids. Germline V gene data show CDR1 as SGHTA and CDR2 as FQGNSA. V lost 2 bases and J 13 bases, leaving 11 bases between the germline ends. The CDR3 region is CASSLFGGTTF. CDR3 DNA sequence: TGTGCCAGCAGCTTATTTGGGGGGACCACCTTC.